Listed here are 10 T cell receptor beta chains from one sample, sequenced in a study of shared clonotypes between healthy human individuals. The protocol was immunoSEQ multiplex PCR, while the TCRdb copy is restricted to in-frame clones and leaves out a portion. The data show around 990,000 clones, 60% to 85% seen once. Sequencing was done on a sample of memory CD4+ T cells from PBMCs. Regarding subset: CD45RA-negative fraction. These receptors came from a man aged 18 to 30 in good health. Some clones in this sample may be carry-over from other donors' samples.

The chain recombines TRBV6-1 with TRBJ2-1; 7 bases line up with TRBD1. Germline V gives CDR1 MNHNS, CDR2 SASEGT. Losses at the gene ends were 8 bases for V and 5 bases for J; bases not matched to a gene: 12. The CDR3 spans 15 residues. The CDR3 DNA reads as TGTGCCAGCCGTCCCAGGGGGATAGCCAACAATGAGCAGTTCTTC. This codes for CASRPRGIANNEQFF.

The chain uses TRBV12-5 and TRBJ2-6; D uncertain. Trimming cost V 1 base and J 0 bases, with 13 bases left between them. This CDR3 is built from 18 residues. Germline V lookup: CDR1 LGHNT, CDR2 FRNRAP. The CDR3 reads CASGLGVSANSGANVLTF. CDR3 DNA sequence: TGTGCTAGTGGTTTGGGGGTTTCCGCCAACTCTGGGGCCAACGTCCTGACTTTC.

CDR3 in amino acids: CSADTGDEQYF. DNA for the CDR3: TGCAGTGCTGATACAGGGGACGAGCAGTACTTC. This sequence joins TRBV20-1 and TRBJ2-7, with 7 bases lining up with TRBD1. Looked up from germline, CDR1 is DFQATT and CDR2 is SNEGSKA (reference sequence). J lost 5 bases, V lost 5 bases, and 3 bases had no gene match. This CDR3 contains 11 residues.

The chain combines TRBV27 with TRBJ2-3; TRBD1 or TRBD2 may be the D gene (5 bases each). The CDR3 has 14 residues. Germline V lookup: CDR1 MNHEY, CDR2 SMNVEV (reference sequence). V was cut by 7 bases and J by 1 base, with 12 bases left in between. CDR3 DNA sequence: TGTGCCAGCAAGTCCCTGGGACGCACAGATACGCAGTATTTT. Translating gives CASKSLGRTDTQYF.

This chain uses TRBV10-3 with TRBJ2-7; 7 bases align to TRBD1. Germline assignment: CDR1 ENHRY and CDR2 SYGVKD. V gave up 2 bases and J gave up 2 bases; unmatched junction bases: 9. CDR3 length: 16 residues. The DNA for the CDR3 is TGTGCCATCAGTGAGAGTGACAGGGCGGGCACCTACGAGCAGTACTTC. Residues: CAISESDRAGTYEQYF.

This chain links TRBV19 with TRBJ1-1; D call uncertain. CDR1 is LNHDA, CDR2 SQIVND, per germline (reference sequence). The CDR3 has 13 residues. V was pared by 7 bases and J by 1 base, with 10 bases between. The CDR3 loop reads CASKIGENTEAFF. The CDR3 DNA follows: TGTGCCAGTAAGATTGGGGAGAACACTGAAGCTTTCTTT.

The chain recombines TRBV5-4 with TRBJ2-7, with a weak D call TRBD2 (6 bases). Between the trimmed V and J ends, which lost 4 bases and 0 bases, there was a span of 14 bases. This CDR3 spans 15 amino acids. Per germline, CDR1 SGHNT and CDR2 YYREEE (reference sequence). The CDR3 DNA reads TGTGCCAGCAGCGCGGGGCGGAGGCTCTCCTACGAGCAGTACTTC. This encodes CASSAGRRLSYEQYF. Drawing the rest from reference TRBV5-4 and TRBJ2-7, the complete variable domain is ETGVTQSPTHLIKTRGQQVTLRCSSQSGHNTVSWYQQALGQGPQFIFQYYREEENGRGNFPPRFSGLQFPNYSSELNVNALELDDSALYLCASSAGRRLSYEQYFGPGTRLTVT.

This clone was seen only once. This chain connects TRBV6-1 to TRBJ2-1; tentative D call: TRBD1 (6 bases). The CDR3 is 14 residues long. The germline V gene encodes CDR1 MNHNS and CDR2 SASEGT. Deletions cut 4 bases from V and 9 bases from J, with 16 bases between. CDR3 region: CASSASWDKSEQFF. The CDR3, as DNA: TGTGCCAGCAGTGCTTCTTGGGACAAAAGTGAGCAGTTCTTC.

The chain joins TRBV19 to TRBJ1-2; 8 nucleotides agree with TRBD1. This CDR3 has 17 amino acids. With V trimmed by 4 bases and J by 4 bases, 14 bases remained unmatched. Germline V gives CDR1 LNHDA, CDR2 SQIVND (reference sequence). The CDR3 DNA reads TGTGCCAGTAGTACCGGCAGGGGGCTTTCGGGAATCTATGGCTACACCTTC. The encoded protein is CASSTGRGLSGIYGYTF.

This clone was recorded a few times. The rearrangement links TRBV28 to TRBJ1-2, with 7 bases aligning to TRBD1. Germline lookup yields CDR1 MDHEN and CDR2 SYDVKM. J gave up 0 bases and V 5 bases, and 9 bases lay outside the gene matches. The CDR3 sequence is 16 residues long. CDR3 protein: CASSLAGTEANYGYTF. The DNA of the CDR3 is TGTGCCAGCAGTCTCGCGGGGACAGAAGCTAACTATGGCTACACCTTC.